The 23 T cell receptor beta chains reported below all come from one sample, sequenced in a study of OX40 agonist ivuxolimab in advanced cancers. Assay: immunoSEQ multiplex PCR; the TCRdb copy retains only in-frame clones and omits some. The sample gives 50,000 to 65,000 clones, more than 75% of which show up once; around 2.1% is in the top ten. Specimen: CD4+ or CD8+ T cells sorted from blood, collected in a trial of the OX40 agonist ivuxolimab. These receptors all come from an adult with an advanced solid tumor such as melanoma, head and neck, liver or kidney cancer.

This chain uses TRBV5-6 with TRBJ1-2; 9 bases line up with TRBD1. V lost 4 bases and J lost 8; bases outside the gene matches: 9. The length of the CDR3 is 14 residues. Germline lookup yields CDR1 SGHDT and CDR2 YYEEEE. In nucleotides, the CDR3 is TGTGCCAGCAGCAAGGGACAGGGATCGTGGGGCTACACCTTC. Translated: CASSKGQGSWGYTF.

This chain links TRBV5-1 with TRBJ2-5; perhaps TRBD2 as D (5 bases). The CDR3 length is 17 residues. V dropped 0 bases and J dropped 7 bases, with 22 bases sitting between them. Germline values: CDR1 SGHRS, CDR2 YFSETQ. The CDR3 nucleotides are TGCGCCAGCAGCTTGGGTACAACCGGGTCCAAAGGAGGGACCCAGTACTTC. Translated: CASSLGTTGSKGGTQYF.

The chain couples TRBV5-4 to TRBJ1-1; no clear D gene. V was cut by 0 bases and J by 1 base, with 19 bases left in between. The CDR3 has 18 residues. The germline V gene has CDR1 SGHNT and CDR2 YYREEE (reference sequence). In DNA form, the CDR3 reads TGTGCCAGCAGCTTGGGTGGTCCCAGTATAGGCGGGAACACTGAAGCTTTCTTT. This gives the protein CASSLGGPSIGGNTEAFF. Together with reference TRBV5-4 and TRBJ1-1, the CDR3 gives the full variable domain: ETGVTQSPTHLIKTRGQQVTLRCSSQSGHNTVSWYQQALGQGPQFIFQYYREEENGRGNFPPRFSGLQFPNYSSELNVNALELDDSALYLCASSLGGPSIGGNTEAFFGQGTRLTVV.

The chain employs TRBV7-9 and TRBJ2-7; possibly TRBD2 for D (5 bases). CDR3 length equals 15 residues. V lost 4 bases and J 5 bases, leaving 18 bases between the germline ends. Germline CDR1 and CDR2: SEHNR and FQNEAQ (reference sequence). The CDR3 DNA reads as TGTGCCAGCAGCTCCCCCCTCGGGGAAGGGAACGAGCAGTACTTC. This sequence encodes CASSSPLGEGNEQYF.

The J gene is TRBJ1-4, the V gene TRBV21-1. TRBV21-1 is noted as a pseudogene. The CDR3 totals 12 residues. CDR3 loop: CASSKVGEKLFF. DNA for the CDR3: TGTGCCAGCAGCAAAGTGGGTGAAAAACTGTTTTTT.

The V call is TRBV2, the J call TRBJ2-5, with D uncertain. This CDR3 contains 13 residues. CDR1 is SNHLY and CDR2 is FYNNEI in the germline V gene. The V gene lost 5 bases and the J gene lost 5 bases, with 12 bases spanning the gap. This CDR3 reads CASSIYRRETQYF. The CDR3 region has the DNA TGTGCCAGCAGTATTTACAGAAGGGAGACCCAGTACTTC.

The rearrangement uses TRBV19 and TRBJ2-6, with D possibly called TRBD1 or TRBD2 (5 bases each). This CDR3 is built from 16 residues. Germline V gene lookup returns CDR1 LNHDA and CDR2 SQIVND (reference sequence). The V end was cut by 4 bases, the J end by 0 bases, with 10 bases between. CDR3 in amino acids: CASSTGRNSGANVLTF. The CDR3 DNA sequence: TGTGCCAGTAGTACGGGACGGAACTCTGGGGCCAACGTCCTGACTTTC.

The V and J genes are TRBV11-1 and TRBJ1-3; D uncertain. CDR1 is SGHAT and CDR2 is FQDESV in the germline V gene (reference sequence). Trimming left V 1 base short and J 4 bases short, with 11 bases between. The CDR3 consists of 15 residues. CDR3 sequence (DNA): TGTGCCAGCAGCTTAGGCCCAACGAGAGGAAACACCATATATTTT. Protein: CASSLGPTRGNTIYF.

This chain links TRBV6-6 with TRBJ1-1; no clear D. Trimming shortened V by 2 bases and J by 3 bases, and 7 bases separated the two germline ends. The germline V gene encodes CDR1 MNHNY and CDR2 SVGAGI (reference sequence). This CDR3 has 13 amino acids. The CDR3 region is CASSYLRDTEAFF. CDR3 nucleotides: TGTGCCAGCAGTTACCTCAGAGACACTGAAGCTTTCTTT.

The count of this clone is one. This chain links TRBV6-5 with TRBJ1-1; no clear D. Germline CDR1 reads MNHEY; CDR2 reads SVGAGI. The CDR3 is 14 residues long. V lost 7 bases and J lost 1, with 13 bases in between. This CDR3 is CASIEGPRNTEAFF. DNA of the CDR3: TGTGCCAGCATCGAGGGTCCCAGGAACACTGAAGCTTTCTTT.

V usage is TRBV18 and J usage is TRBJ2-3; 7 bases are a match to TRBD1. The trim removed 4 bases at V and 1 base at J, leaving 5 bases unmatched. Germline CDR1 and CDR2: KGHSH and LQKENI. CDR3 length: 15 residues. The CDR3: CASSLRTGRTDTQYF. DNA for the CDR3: TGTGCCAGCTCACTTCGGACAGGTCGCACAGATACGCAGTATTTT.

The CDR3 DNA reads as TGCGCCAGCAGCCAAGATACGAGGCAGGGGGCGCTTGGGAACACTGAAGCTTTCTTT. Translating it yields CASSQDTRQGALGNTEAFF. The chain joins TRBV4-3 to TRBJ1-1; 8 bases agree with TRBD1. In germline, CDR1 is LGHNA, CDR2 YSLEER. Losses at the gene ends were 0 bases for V and 1 base for J; bases not matched to a gene: 13. This CDR3 spans 19 amino acids.

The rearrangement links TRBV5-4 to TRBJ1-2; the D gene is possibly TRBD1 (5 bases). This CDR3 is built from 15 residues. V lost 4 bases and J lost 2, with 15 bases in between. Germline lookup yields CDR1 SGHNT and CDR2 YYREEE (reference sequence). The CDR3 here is CASSPDWDFNYGYTF. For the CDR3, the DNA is TGTGCCAGCAGCCCCGATTGGGACTTCAACTATGGCTACACCTTC.

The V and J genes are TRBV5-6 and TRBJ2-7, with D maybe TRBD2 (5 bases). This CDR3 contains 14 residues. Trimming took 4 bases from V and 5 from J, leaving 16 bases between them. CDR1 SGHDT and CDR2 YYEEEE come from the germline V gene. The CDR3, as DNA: TGTGCCAGCAGCGCCGGTCTGCCCGGGGACGAGCAGTACTTC. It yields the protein CASSAGLPGDEQYF.

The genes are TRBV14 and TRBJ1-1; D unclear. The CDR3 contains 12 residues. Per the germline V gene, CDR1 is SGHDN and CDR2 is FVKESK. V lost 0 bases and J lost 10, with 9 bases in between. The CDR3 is CASSQEVGGAFF. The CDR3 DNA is TGTGCCAGCAGCCAAGAAGTCGGTGGAGCTTTCTTT.

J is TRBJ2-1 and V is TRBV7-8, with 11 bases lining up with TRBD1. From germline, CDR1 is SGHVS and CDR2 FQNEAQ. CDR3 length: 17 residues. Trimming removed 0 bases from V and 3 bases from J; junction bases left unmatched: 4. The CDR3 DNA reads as TGTGCCAGCAGCTTAGCCCCCGGGACAGGGGGCTACAATGAGCAGTTCTTC. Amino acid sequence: CASSLAPGTGGYNEQFF.

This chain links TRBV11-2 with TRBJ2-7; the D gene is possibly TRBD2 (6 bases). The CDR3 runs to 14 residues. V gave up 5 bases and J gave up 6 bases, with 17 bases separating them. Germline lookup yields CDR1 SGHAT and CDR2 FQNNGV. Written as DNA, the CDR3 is TGTGCCAGCAGCCTCCAGACTAGGTCGGGCGAGCAGTACTTC. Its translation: CASSLQTRSGEQYF.

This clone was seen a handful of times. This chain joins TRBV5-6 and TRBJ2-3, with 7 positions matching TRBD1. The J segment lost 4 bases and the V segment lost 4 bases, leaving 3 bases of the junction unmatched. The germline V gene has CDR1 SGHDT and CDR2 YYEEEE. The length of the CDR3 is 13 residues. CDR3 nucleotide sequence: TGTGCCAGCAGCATACAGGGGCCAGATACGCAGTATTTT. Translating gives CASSIQGPDTQYF.

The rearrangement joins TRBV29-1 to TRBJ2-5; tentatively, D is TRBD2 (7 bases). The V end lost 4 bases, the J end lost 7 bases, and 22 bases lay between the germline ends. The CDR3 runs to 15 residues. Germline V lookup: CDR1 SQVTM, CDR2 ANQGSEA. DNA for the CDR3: TGCAGCGTTGTCCTGGGAGGGGGGGGTGTCGGGACCCAGTACTTC. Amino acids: CSVVLGGGGVGTQYF. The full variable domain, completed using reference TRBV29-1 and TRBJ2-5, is SAVISQKPSRDICQRGTSLTIQCQVDSQVTMMFWYRQQPGQSLTLIATANQGSEATYESGFVIDKFPISRPNLTFSTLTVSNMSPEDSSIYLCSVVLGGGGVGTQYFGPGTRLLVL.

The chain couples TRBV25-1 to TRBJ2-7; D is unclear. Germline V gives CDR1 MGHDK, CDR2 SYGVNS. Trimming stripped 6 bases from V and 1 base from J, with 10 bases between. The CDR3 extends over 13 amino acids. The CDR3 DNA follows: TGTGCCAGCAGCCCCCCGGTTTCCTACGAGCAGTACTTC. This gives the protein CASSPPVSYEQYF.

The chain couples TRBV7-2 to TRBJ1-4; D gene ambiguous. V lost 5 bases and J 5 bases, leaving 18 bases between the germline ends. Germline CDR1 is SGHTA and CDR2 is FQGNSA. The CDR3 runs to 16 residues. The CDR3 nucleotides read TGTGCCAGCAGCGCCGAGTTGGTCAGGCCAAATGAAAAACTGTTTTTT. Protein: CASSAELVRPNEKLFF.

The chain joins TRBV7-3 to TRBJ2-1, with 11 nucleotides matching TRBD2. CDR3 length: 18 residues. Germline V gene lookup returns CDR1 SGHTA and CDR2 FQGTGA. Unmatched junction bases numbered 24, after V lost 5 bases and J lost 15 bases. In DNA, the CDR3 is TGTGCCAGCAGCCCTCATCAGCCGGGACTAGCGGTACCCCCCAGTCGGTTCTTC. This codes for CASSPHQPGLAVPPSRFF.

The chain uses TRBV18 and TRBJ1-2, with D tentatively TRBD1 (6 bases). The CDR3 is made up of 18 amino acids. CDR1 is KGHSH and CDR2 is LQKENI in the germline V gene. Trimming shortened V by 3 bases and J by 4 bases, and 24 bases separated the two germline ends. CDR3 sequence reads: CASSPNAPTGTLGYGYTF. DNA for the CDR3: TGTGCCAGCTCACCCAACGCTCCGACCGGGACACTGGGCTATGGCTACACCTTC.